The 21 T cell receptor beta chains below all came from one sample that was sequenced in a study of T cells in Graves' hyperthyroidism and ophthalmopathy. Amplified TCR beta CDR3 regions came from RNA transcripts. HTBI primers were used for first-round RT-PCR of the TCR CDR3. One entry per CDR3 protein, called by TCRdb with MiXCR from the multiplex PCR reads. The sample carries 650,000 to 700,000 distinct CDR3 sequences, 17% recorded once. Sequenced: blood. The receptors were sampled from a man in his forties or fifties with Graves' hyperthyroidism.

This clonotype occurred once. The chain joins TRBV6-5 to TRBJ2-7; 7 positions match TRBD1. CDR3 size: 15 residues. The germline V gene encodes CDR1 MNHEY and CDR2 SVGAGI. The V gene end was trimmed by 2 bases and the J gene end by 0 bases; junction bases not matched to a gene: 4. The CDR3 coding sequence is TGTGCCAGCAGTTACCCCTGGGACAGCTCCTACGAGCAGTACTTC. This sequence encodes CASSYPWDSSYEQYF.

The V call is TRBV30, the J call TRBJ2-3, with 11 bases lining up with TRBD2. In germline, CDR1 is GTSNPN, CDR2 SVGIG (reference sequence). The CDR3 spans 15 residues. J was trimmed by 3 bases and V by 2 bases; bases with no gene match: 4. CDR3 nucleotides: TGTGCCTGGAGTAGGACTAGCGGGTTAACAGATACGCAGTATTTT. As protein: CAWSRTSGLTDTQYF.

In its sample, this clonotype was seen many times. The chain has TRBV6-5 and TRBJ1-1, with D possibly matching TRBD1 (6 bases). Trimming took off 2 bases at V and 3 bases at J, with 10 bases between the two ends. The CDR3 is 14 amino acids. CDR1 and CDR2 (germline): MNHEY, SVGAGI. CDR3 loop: CASSYDRGHTEAFF. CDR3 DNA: TGTGCCAGCAGTTACGATCGGGGGCACACTGAAGCTTTCTTT.

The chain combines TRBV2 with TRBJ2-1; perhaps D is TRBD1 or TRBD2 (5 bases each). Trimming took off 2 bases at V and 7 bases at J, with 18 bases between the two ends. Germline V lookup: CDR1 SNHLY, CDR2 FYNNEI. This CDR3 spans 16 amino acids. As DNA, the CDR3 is TGTGCCAGCAGTGAATCTCGGGACCCCACCCTTAATGAGCAGTTCTTC. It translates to CASSESRDPTLNEQFF.

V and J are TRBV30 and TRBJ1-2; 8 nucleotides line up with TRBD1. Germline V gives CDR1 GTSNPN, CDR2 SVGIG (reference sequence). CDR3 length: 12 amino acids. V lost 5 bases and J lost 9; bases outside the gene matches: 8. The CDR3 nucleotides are TGTGCCTGGGCGACAGGGGTGGATCGCTACACCTTC. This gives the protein CAWATGVDRYTF.

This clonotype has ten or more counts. CDR3 sequence reads: CAISPTGRQETQYF. The DNA for the CDR3 is TGTGCCATCAGTCCGACAGGGCGACAAGAGACCCAGTACTTC. The chain recombines TRBV10-3 with TRBJ2-5; 7 nucleotides line up with TRBD1. Germline CDR1 ENHRY, CDR2 SYGVKD. This CDR3 region has 14 residues. V trimming: 5 bases; J trimming: 2 bases; junction bases outside the gene matches: 5.

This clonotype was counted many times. CDR3 sequence (DNA): TGTGCCACCAGCAGGACAAATAGCATACCAACCTACGAGCAGTACTTC. Its protein product is CATSRTNSIPTYEQYF. The rearrangement uses TRBV15 and TRBJ2-7; D not certain. The V end was cut by 3 bases, the J end by 2 bases, with 17 bases between. Germline lookup yields CDR1 LNHNV and CDR2 YYDKDF (reference sequence). This CDR3 spans 16 amino acids.

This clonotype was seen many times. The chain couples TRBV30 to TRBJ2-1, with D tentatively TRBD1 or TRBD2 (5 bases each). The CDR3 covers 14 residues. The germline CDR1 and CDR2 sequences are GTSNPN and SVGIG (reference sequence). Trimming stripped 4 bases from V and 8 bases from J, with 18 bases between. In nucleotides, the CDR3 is TGTGCCTGGATTCAGACGGGACGGTCCGATGAGCAGTTCTTC. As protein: CAWIQTGRSDEQFF.

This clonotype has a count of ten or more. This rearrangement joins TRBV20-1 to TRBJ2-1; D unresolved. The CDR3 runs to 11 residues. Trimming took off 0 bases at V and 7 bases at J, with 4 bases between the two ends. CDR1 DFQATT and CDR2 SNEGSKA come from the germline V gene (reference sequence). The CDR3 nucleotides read TGCAGTGCTAGAGAACGTAATGAGCAGTTCTTC. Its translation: CSARERNEQFF.

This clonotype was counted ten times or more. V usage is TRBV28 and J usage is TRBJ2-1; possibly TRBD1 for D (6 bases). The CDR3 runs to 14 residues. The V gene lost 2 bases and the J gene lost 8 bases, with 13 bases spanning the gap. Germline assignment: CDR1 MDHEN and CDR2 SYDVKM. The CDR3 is CASSLQGRVHEQFF. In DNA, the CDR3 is TGTGCCAGCAGTTTACAGGGGCGTGTGCATGAGCAGTTCTTC.

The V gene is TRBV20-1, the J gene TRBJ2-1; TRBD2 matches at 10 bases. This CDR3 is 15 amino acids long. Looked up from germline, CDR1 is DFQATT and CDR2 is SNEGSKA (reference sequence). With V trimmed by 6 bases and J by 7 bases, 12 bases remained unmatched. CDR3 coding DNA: TGCAGTGCGGCATACTCGGGACTAGCGAGGAATGAGCAGTTCTTC. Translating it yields CSAAYSGLARNEQFF.

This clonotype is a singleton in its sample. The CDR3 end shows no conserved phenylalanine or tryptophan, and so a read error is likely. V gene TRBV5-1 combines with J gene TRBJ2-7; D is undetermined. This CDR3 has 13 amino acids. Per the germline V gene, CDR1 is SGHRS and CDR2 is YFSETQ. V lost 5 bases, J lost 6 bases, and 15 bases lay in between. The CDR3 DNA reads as TGCGCCAGCAGTTCCGCGGACGGGTTCGAGCAGTACTGC. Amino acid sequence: CASSSADGFEQYC.

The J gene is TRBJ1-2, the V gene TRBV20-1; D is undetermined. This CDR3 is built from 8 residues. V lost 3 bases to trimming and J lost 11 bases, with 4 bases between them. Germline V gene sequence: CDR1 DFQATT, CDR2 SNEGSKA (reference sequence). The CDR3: CSASLYTF. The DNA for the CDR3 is TGCAGTGCTAGTTTGTACACCTTC.

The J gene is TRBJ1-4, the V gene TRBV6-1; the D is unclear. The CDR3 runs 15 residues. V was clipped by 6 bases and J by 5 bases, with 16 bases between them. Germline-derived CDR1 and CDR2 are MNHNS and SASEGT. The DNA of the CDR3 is TGTGCCAGCAGGGCACTCGGGCAGTCGAATGAAAAACTGTTTTTT. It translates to CASRALGQSNEKLFF.

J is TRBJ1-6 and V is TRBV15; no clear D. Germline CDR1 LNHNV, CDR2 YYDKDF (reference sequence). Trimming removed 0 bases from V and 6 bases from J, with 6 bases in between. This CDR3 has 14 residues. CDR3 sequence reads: CATSRDKLNSPLHF. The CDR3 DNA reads TGTGCCACCAGCAGAGATAAACTTAATTCACCCCTCCACTTT.

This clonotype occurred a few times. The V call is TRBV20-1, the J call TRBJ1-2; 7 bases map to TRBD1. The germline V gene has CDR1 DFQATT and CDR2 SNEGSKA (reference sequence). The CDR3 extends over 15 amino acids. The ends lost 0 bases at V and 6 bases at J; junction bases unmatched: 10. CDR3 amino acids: CSARDRDRGLDGYTF. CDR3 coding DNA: TGCAGTGCTAGAGATCGGGACAGAGGTTTGGATGGCTACACCTTC.

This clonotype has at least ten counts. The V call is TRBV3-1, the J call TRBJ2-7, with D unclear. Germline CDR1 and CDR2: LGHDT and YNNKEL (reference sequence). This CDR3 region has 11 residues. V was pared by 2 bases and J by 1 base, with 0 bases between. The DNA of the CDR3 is TGTGCCAGCAGCCAATCCTACGAGCAGTACTTC. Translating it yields CASSQSYEQYF.

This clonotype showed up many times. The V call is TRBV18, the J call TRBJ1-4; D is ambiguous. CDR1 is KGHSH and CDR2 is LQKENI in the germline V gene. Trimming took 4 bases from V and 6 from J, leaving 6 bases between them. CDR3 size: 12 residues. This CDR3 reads CASSRSDEKLFF. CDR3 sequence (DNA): TGTGCCAGCTCACGATCGGATGAAAAACTGTTTTTT.

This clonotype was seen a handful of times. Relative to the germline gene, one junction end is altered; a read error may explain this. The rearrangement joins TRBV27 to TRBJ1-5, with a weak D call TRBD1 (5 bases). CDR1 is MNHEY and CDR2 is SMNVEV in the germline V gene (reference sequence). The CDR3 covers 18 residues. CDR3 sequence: CATSPTSGRKYSNQPQHF. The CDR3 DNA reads TGTGCCACCAGTCCGACTTCGGGACGGAAATATAGCAATCAGCCCCAGCATTTT.

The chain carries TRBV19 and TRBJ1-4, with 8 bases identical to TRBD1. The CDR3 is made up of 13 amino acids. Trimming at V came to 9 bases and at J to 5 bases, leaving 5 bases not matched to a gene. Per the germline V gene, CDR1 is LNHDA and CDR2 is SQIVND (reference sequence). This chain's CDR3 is CASRDRRNEKLFF. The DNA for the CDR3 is TGTGCCAGCAGGGACAGGCGAAATGAAAAACTGTTTTTT. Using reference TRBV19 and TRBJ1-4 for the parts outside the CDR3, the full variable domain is DGGITQSPKYLFRKEGQNVTLSCEQNLNHDAMYWYRQDPGQGLRLIYYSQIVNDFQKGDIAEGYSVSREKKESFPLTVTSAQKNPTAFYLCASRDRRNEKLFFGSGTQLSVL.

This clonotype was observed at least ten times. Written as DNA, the CDR3 is TGTGCCAGCAGGCCCCTGGGGGGGACTAGCGGGAGTGTTTCATCCTACGAGCAGTACTTC. Amino acids: CASRPLGGTSGSVSSYEQYF. The genes are TRBV28 and TRBJ2-7; 14 bases match TRBD2. V shed 6 bases, J shed 1 base, and the junction held 17 bases outside the gene matches. Germline CDR1 MDHEN, CDR2 SYDVKM. CDR3 length equals 20 residues.